This TCR beta chain comes out of a study of T-cell reconstitution after alpha-beta-depleted transplantation in children. To note about this clonotype: Its antigen is as yet unknown.

Germline V lookup: CDR1 LNHNV, CDR2 YYDKDF (reference sequence). This CDR3 has 15 amino acids. Trimming shortened V by 0 bases and J by 7 bases, and 16 bases separated the two germline ends. Whole-study findings and limits: Surviving recipient T cells and intrathymic progenitors accounted for some patients' high TCRbeta diversity at day 60. Several hundred rapidly expanded clones from non-depleted graft cells reportedly supplied alpha-beta T cells about two months post-transplant.

The TCRbeta library was prepared with unique molecular identifiers. TCRdb reprocessed the PCR reads via MiXCR and lists one record per CDR3 protein. The sample lists 800,000 to 1,000,000 distinct CDR3 sequences; less than 30% were seen once. The material was PBMCs, mostly from graft donor cells, obtained 360 days after TCRalphabeta/CD19-depleted stem cell transplant. This sequence originates from a boy under two years old who had a stem cell transplant for SCID, so the T cells may come from the graft donor. This chain connects TRBV15 to TRBJ2-7; the D is unclear. The CDR3 region has the DNA TGTGCCACCAGCAGAGATCTAGGCCCTAGTAGGGAGCAGTACTTC. Residues: CATSRDLGPSREQYF.